The present T cell receptor beta chain was sequenced within a study of Ad26.COV2.S vaccination and SARS-CoV-2 variants. Looking at the study overall: The Ad26.COV2.S arm of the COV1001 trial was where the donor was placed. In the study, Ad26.COV2.S was injected intramuscularly once, or twice 56 days apart.

This clone was picked up one time. Treatment indicated: about 20 received Ad26.COV2.S at low or high dose, single or two shots; 5 received placebo; per-sample allocation not given. All samples were drawn on day 63, counting from the first vaccine or placebo injection. An Ad26 vector was used to express Wuhan-strain SARS-CoV-2 spike as the vaccine. Sequencing used immunoSEQ multiplex PCR; TCRdb keeps in-frame clones, though not all of them. The table has some 300,000 clones, about 82% seen once; the top ten hold more than 1.5%. The starting material was peripheral blood, obtained in a trial of Ad26.COV2.S vaccine versus placebo. The TCR originated in a person between 18 and 60 years old who received the Ad26.COV2.S COVID-19 vaccine or a placebo.

This CDR3 reads CASSEENTEAFF. The CDR3 nucleotides are TGTGCCAGCAGTGAGGAGAACACTGAAGCTTTCTTT. The chain employs TRBV2 and TRBJ1-1; D is uncertain. The germline CDR1 and CDR2 sequences are SNHLY and FYNNEI. The CDR3 contains 12 residues. V was trimmed by 3 bases and J by 1 base, leaving 3 bases between them.